The 32 T cell receptor beta chains presented below share a single source sample, sequenced in a study of human T cells and chemical hapten exposure. In TCRdb, the RACE reads were re-called with MiXCR into one record per CDR3 protein. The table shows some 180,000 distinct CDR3 sequences, with around 25% occurring only once. Time point indicated: patch test 3, about 24 weeks after DPC sensitization. As for treatment: therapeutic diphenylcyclopropenone sensitization with weekly scalp DPC. Sequencing was performed on whole blood, taken in connection with sensitization to the hapten diphenylcyclopropenone (DPC). The origin of the receptors is a woman aged 40 to 55 with alopecia areata. Some clones in this sample may be carry-over from other donors' samples.

This chain connects TRBV5-6 to TRBJ1-1; D is perhaps TRBD1 (5 bases). The germline V gene encodes CDR1 SGHDT and CDR2 YYEEEE. Trimming removed 1 base from V and 5 bases from J, with 12 bases in between. This CDR3 has 14 residues. CDR3 residues: CASSLPGDVTEAFF. The CDR3 coding sequence is TGTGCCAGCAGCTTGCCGGGGGACGTGACTGAAGCTTTCTTT.

This clonotype turned up a few times. The chain combines TRBV29-1 with TRBJ2-3; D tentatively fits TRBD1 or TRBD2 (5 bases each). Between the trimmed V and J ends, which lost 4 bases and 2 bases, there was a span of 13 bases. Germline V gene sequence: CDR1 SQVTM, CDR2 ANQGSEA. The CDR3 spans 14 residues. As DNA, the CDR3 is TGCAGCGTTGCCGAAGGGACCCCCACAGATACGCAGTATTTT. Its translation: CSVAEGTPTDTQYF.

The V and J genes are TRBV2 and TRBJ1-1, with D perhaps TRBD1 (5 bases). This CDR3 is 13 amino acids long. The germline V gene has CDR1 SNHLY and CDR2 FYNNEI. The V gene lost 4 bases and the J gene lost 7 bases, with 13 bases spanning the gap. The DNA for the CDR3 is TGTGCCAGCAGTGTACTGGCGGGGCTTGAAGCTTTCTTT. It yields the protein CASSVLAGLEAFF.

The V and J genes are TRBV4-1 and TRBJ1-1; the match to TRBD1 covers 7 bases. This CDR3 is built from 15 residues. J gave up 3 bases and V 3 bases, and 7 bases lay outside the gene matches. Germline CDR1 is MGHRA and CDR2 is YSYEKL. The DNA for the CDR3 is TGCGCCAGCAGCCAGTTAGACAGGGTGGACACTGAAGCTTTCTTT. Translation: CASSQLDRVDTEAFF.

A word on this clonotype: One end of the junction does not line up with germline, which may come from a read error. V usage is TRBV3-1 and J usage is TRBJ2-1; D not certain. The CDR3 covers 12 residues. Germline values: CDR1 LGHDT, CDR2 YNNKEL (reference sequence). The CDR3, as DNA: TGTGCCAGCAACCAAGGGCACAATGAGCAGTTCTTC. Amino acid sequence: CASNQGHNEQFF.

This clonotype was seen more than once but under ten times. The DNA of the CDR3 is TGCGCCAGCAGTTCTGGACAGGGAATAGGATATGGCTACACCTTC. Protein sequence: CASSSGQGIGYGYTF. The rearrangement uses TRBV10-2 and TRBJ1-2, with 8 bases lining up with TRBD1. The V gene end was trimmed by 5 bases and the J gene end by 5 bases; junction bases not matched to a gene: 10. Germline V gene sequence: CDR1 WSHSY, CDR2 SAAADI. CDR3 length equals 15 residues.

The V gene is TRBV28, the J gene TRBJ2-1; D possibly corresponds to TRBD1 (5 bases). The V gene's germline CDR1 is MDHEN and CDR2 SYDVKM. With 6 bases removed from V and 10 bases from J, the gap between germline ends came to 13 bases. The CDR3 covers 12 residues. CDR3 sequence reads: CASSLRVGEQFF. The CDR3 coding sequence is TGTGCCAGCAGCCTCAGGGTGGGCGAGCAGTTCTTC.

This clonotype was observed many times. CDR3 sequence: CASRDGNGYTF. CDR3 bases: TGCGCCAGCAGGGATGGAAATGGCTACACCTTC. The chain combines TRBV4-1 with TRBJ1-2, with no clear D. This CDR3 has 11 residues. Trimming removed 6 bases at V and 6 bases at J, with 8 bases between. CDR1 is MGHRA, CDR2 YSYEKL, per germline.

This clonotype was detected ten times or more. This chain joins TRBV30 and TRBJ1-5; D remains unclear. Germline CDR1 and CDR2: GTSNPN and SVGIG (reference sequence). The CDR3 has 14 residues. Trimming stripped 3 bases from V and 0 bases from J, with 9 bases between. The CDR3 region has the DNA TGTGCCTGGAGCCTAGGTAATAGCAATCAGCCCCAGCATTTT. Translating gives CAWSLGNSNQPQHF.

This clonotype appeared many times. This chain connects TRBV29-1 to TRBJ1-1; the D gene is possibly TRBD1 (5 bases). V was clipped by 4 bases and J by 4 bases, with 7 bases between them. Germline V gene data show CDR1 as SQVTM and CDR2 as ANQGSEA. CDR3 length: 11 residues. Here the CDR3 reads CSVVRGTEAFF. The CDR3, as DNA: TGCAGCGTTGTAAGGGGCACTGAAGCTTTCTTT.

This chain uses TRBV9 with TRBJ2-1; a weak D match, TRBD2 (5 bases). Trimming removed 3 bases at V and 0 bases at J, with 10 bases between. In germline, CDR1 is SGDLS, CDR2 YYNGEE. The CDR3 loop spans 15 amino acids. The CDR3 DNA sequence: TGTGCCAGCAGCGCGGACTTAAGCTCCTACAATGAGCAGTTCTTC. It codes for CASSADLSSYNEQFF. The variable domain in full, completed from reference TRBV9 and TRBJ2-1, reads DSGVTQTPKHLITATGQRVTLRCSPRSGDLSVYWYQQSLDQGLQFLIQYYNGEERAKGNILERFSAQQFPDLHSELNLSSLELGDSALYFCASSADLSSYNEQFFGPGTRLTVL.

This chain uses TRBV29-1 with TRBJ2-3; D call uncertain. V dropped 1 base and J dropped 0 bases, with 5 bases sitting between them. The CDR3 is 13 residues long. Germline CDR1 and CDR2: SQVTM and ANQGSEA. For the CDR3, the DNA is TGCAGCGTTGAAGCTAGGAGCACAGATACGCAGTATTTT. Translation: CSVEARSTDTQYF.

The chain is built from TRBV12-3 or TRBV12-4 and TRBJ1-2; D is unclear. Trimming left V 4 bases short and J 4 bases short, with 16 bases between. This CDR3 is built from 15 residues. The CDR3: CASSSTIRGSYGYTF. Here the CDR3 DNA reads TGTGCCAGCAGTTCCACAATTCGAGGAAGCTATGGCTACACCTTC.

The chain employs TRBV6-5 and TRBJ1-1, with D hard to call. The CDR3 consists of 14 residues. V dropped 2 bases and J dropped 2 bases, with 9 bases sitting between them. Germline assignment: CDR1 MNHEY and CDR2 SVGAGI. The CDR3 reads CASSYEWGNTEAFF. CDR3 in DNA: TGTGCCAGCAGTTACGAATGGGGTAACACTGAAGCTTTCTTT.

The DNA of the CDR3 is TGTGCCAGCAGTGATGCAGGCAGGGGGACCTACGAGCAGTACTTC. This gives the protein CASSDAGRGTYEQYF. The rearrangement links TRBV2 to TRBJ2-7, with 7 bases identical to TRBD1. Germline assignment: CDR1 SNHLY and CDR2 FYNNEI. J lost 2 bases, V lost 3 bases, and 7 bases had no gene match. CDR3 length: 15 residues.

This clonotype has more than one count but fewer than ten. This chain links TRBV20-1 with TRBJ1-4; D is possibly TRBD1 (6 bases). CDR1 DFQATT and CDR2 SNEGSKA come from the germline V gene (reference sequence). V gave up 6 bases and J gave up 8 bases, with 16 bases separating them. The CDR3 is 13 residues long. The chain's CDR3 is CSAPRGEREKLFF. CDR3 DNA sequence: TGCAGTGCCCCAAGGGGGGAGAGGGAAAAACTGTTTTTT.

This clonotype came up a few times. Compared with germline, one end of the junction differs, possibly owing to a read error. The chain carries TRBV7-2 and TRBJ2-5; a possible D gene is TRBD1 (6 bases). Germline V lookup: CDR1 SGHTA, CDR2 FQGNSA. The CDR3 consists of 12 residues. The CDR3 sequence: CASSPQMGHLIF. DNA of the CDR3: TGTGCCAGCAGCCCGCAGATGGGACACTTAATCTTC.

J is TRBJ2-7 and V is TRBV27; tentatively, D is TRBD1 or TRBD2 (5 bases each). The CDR3 totals 15 residues. V was clipped by 5 bases and J by 0 bases, with 14 bases between them. The germline gives CDR1 MNHEY, CDR2 SMNVEV (reference sequence). CDR3 nucleotide sequence: TGTGCCAGCAGTCCTCTAGCAGGGAGCTCCTACGAGCAGTACTTC. It encodes CASSPLAGSSYEQYF.

This clonotype has more than one count but fewer than ten. The chain links TRBV7-6 to TRBJ2-1; a possible D gene is TRBD2 (5 bases). Germline V gene lookup returns CDR1 SGHVS and CDR2 FNYEAQ. Deletions cut 5 bases from V and 4 bases from J, with 9 bases between. The CDR3 is 13 residues long. CDR3 bases: TGTGCCAGCAGCACCGGACTGTACAATGAGCAGTTCTTC. It specifies CASSTGLYNEQFF.

This clonotype was observed a handful of times. The rearrangement uses TRBV4-1 and TRBJ1-5; D possibly corresponds to TRBD1 (5 bases). CDR1 is MGHRA, CDR2 YSYEKL, per germline. This CDR3 region has 15 residues. Between the trimmed V and J ends, which lost 2 bases and 2 bases, there was a span of 10 bases. This CDR3 reads CASSQPPGGNQPQHF. CDR3 nucleotide sequence: TGCGCCAGCAGCCAACCCCCGGGGGGCAATCAGCCCCAGCATTTT.

The chain combines TRBV6-5 with TRBJ2-7; 7 bases are shared with TRBD2. CDR3 length: 15 residues. J was trimmed by 0 bases and V by 2 bases; bases with no gene match: 4. CDR1 MNHEY and CDR2 SVGAGI come from the germline V gene. The CDR3 bases are TGTGCCAGCAGTTACAGGGGCGGGAGCTCCTACGAGCAGTACTTC. Protein product: CASSYRGGSSYEQYF.

The chain links TRBV5-1 to TRBJ1-2, with D unresolved. The germline gives CDR1 SGHRS, CDR2 YFSETQ. The CDR3 consists of 15 residues. V lost 0 bases and J lost 7, with 16 bases in between. The CDR3 bases are TGCGCCAGCAGCTTGGGACCACAAAGCGTCCTTGGCTACACCTTC. It codes for CASSLGPQSVLGYTF.

This clonotype was seen a handful of times. This chain uses TRBV29-1 with TRBJ2-6; 9 bases line up with TRBD1. V was clipped by 4 bases and J by 2 bases; unmatched bases: 6. Germline V CDR1 and CDR2: SQVTM, ANQGSEA. This CDR3 is 16 amino acids long. The CDR3 DNA is TGCAGCGTTGTAGGACAGGGGTTCGCTGGGGCCAACGTCCTGACTTTC. Amino acid sequence: CSVVGQGFAGANVLTF. Full variable domain (rest looked up from reference TRBV29-1 and TRBJ2-6): SAVISQKPSRDICQRGTSLTIQCQVDSQVTMMFWYRQQPGQSLTLIATANQGSEATYESGFVIDKFPISRPNLTFSTLTVSNMSPEDSSIYLCSVVGQGFAGANVLTFGAGSRLTVL.

The chain joins TRBV6-5 to TRBJ2-7; 12 bases agree with TRBD2. CDR3 length: 16 residues. Looked up from germline, CDR1 is MNHEY and CDR2 is SVGAGI. V lost 6 bases to trimming and J lost 4 bases; unmatched junction nucleotides: 10. The CDR3 reads CASRKPGLAGHYEQYF. The DNA of the CDR3 is TGTGCCAGCAGGAAACCTGGACTAGCGGGACATTACGAGCAGTACTTC.

This clonotype turned up a few times. The chain uses TRBV10-3 and TRBJ1-1; TRBD1 might be the D (6 bases). Germline V lookup: CDR1 ENHRY, CDR2 SYGVKD. The CDR3 is 14 amino acids. V was cut by 8 bases and J by 1 base, with 14 bases left in between. The DNA for the CDR3 is TGTGCCATCGCCCAAGGGACAAGGAACACTGAAGCTTTCTTT. Protein sequence: CAIAQGTRNTEAFF.

This clonotype was seen more than once but under ten times. The genes are TRBV4-2 and TRBJ2-1; 8 bases are shared with TRBD1. The junction had 3 bases not matched to a gene; V was cut back by 2 bases and J by 6 bases. The CDR3 sequence is 14 residues long. From germline, CDR1 is LGHNA and CDR2 YNFKEQ. The CDR3 nucleotides read TGTGCCAGCAGCCAACCCGACAGGGGCAATGAGCAGTTCTTC. Translating it yields CASSQPDRGNEQFF.

This clonotype was seen more than once but under ten times. The rearrangement joins TRBV28 to TRBJ2-7; D call uncertain. The germline V gene encodes CDR1 MDHEN and CDR2 SYDVKM. The CDR3 is made up of 18 amino acids. Trimming removed 2 bases from V and 4 bases from J, with 24 bases in between. The CDR3 sequence: CASSLGRRTVMAWYEQYF. DNA of the CDR3: TGTGCCAGCAGTTTAGGGCGCCGGACGGTGATGGCCTGGTACGAGCAGTACTTC.

This clonotype was seen at least ten times. J is TRBJ2-4 and V is TRBV3-1, with 7 bases matching TRBD1. Germline values: CDR1 LGHDT, CDR2 YNNKEL (reference sequence). The CDR3 has 16 amino acids. V shed 4 bases, J shed 0 bases, and the junction held 6 bases outside the gene matches. CDR3 sequence (DNA): TGTGCCAGCAGCCTGAAGACAGGGCTAGCCAAAAACATTCAGTACTTC. Amino acids: CASSLKTGLAKNIQYF.

This clonotype has a handful of counts. The chain links TRBV28 to TRBJ2-1; D is perhaps TRBD2 (5 bases). The CDR3 sequence is 16 residues long. V was cut by 7 bases and J by 0 bases, with 16 bases left in between. Germline V CDR1 and CDR2: MDHEN, SYDVKM. The CDR3 sequence: CASNLIPGSSYNEQFF. In nucleotides, the CDR3 is TGTGCCAGCAACCTTATCCCGGGGTCCTCCTACAATGAGCAGTTCTTC. Combining the CDR3 with reference TRBV28 and TRBJ2-1 gives the whole variable domain DVKVTQSSRYLVKRTGEKVFLECVQDMDHENMFWYRQDPGLGLRLIYFSYDVKMKEKGDIPEGYSVSREKKERFSLILESASTNQTSMYLCASNLIPGSSYNEQFFGPGTRLTVL.

This clonotype has just a few counts. The V call is TRBV28, the J call TRBJ1-5; D is undetermined. CDR1 MDHEN and CDR2 SYDVKM come from the germline V gene. Trimming pared 6 bases from V and 0 bases from J, leaving 9 bases between. There are 14 residues in the CDR3. CDR3 bases: TGTGCCAGCAGCTCGACGGTTAGCAATCAGCCCCAGCATTTT. Protein sequence: CASSSTVSNQPQHF.

This clonotype showed up many times. The rearrangement links TRBV6-1 to TRBJ1-1; tentative D call: TRBD1 (5 bases). The CDR3 loop spans 12 amino acids. Trimming removed 7 bases from V and 4 bases from J, with 10 bases in between. Germline V gives CDR1 MNHNS, CDR2 SASEGT. This chain's CDR3 is CASTGGSTEAFF. The CDR3 DNA reads TGTGCCAGCACGGGGGGGAGCACTGAAGCTTTCTTT.

This clonotype was observed a few times. This chain links TRBV5-6 with TRBJ1-5; D is undetermined. CDR3 length: 15 amino acids. Germline V gene data show CDR1 as SGHDT and CDR2 as YYEEEE. V was cut by 0 bases and J by 0 bases, with 7 bases left in between. The CDR3 loop reads CASSLAQLSNQPQHF. In DNA form, the CDR3 reads TGTGCCAGCAGCTTGGCTCAGCTTAGCAATCAGCCCCAGCATTTT.